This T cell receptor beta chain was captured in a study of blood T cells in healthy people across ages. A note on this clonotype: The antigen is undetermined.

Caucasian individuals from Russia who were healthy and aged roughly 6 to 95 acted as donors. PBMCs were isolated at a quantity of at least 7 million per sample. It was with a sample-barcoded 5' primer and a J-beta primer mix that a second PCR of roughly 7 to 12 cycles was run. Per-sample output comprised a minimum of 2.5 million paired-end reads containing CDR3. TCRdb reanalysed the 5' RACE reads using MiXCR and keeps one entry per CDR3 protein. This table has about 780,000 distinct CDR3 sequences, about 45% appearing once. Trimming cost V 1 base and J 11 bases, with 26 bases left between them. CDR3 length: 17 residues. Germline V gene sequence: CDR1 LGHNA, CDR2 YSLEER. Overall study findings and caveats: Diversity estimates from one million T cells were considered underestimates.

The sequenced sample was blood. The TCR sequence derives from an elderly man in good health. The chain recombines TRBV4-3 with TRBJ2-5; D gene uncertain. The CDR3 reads CASSQAPLAAYRNQQYF. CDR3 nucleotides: TGCGCCAGCAGCCAAGCTCCTTTGGCAGCCTACCGCAATCAGCAGTACTTC.